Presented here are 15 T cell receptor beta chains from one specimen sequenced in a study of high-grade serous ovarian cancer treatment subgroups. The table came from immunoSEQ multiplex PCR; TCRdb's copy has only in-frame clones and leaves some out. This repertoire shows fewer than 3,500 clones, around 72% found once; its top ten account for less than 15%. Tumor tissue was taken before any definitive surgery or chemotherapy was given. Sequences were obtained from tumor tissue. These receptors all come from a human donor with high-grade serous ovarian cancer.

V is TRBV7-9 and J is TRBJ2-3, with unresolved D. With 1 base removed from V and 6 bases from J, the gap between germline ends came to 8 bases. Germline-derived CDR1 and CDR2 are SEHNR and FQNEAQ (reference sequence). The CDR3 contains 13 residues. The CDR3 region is CASSLVGPDTQYF. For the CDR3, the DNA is TGTGCCAGCAGCTTAGTAGGACCCGATACGCAGTATTTT. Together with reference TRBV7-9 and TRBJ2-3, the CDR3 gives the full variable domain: DTGVSQNPRHKITKRGQNVTFRCDPISEHNRLYWYRQTLGQGPEFLTYFQNEAQLEKSRLLSDRFSAERPKGSFSTLEIQRTEQGDSAMYLCASSLVGPDTQYFGPGTRLTVL.

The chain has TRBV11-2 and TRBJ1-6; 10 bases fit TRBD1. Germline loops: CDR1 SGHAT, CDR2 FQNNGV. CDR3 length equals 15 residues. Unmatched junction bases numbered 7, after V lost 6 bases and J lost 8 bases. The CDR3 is CASRNRTGGYSPLHF. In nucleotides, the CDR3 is TGTGCCAGCAGGAATCGGACAGGGGGGTATTCACCCCTCCACTTT.

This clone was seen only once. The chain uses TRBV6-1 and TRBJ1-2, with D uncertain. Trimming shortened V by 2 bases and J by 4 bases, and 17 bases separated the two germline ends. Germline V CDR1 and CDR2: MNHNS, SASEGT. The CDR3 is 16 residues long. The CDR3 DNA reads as TGTGCCAGCAGTGAATCGCTGGGCCTTACCTTCTATGGCTACACCTTC. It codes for CASSESLGLTFYGYTF.

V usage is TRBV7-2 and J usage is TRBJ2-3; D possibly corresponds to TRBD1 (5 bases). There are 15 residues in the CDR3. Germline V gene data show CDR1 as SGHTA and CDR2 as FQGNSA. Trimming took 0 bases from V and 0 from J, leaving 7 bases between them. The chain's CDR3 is CASSLAGRSTDTQYF. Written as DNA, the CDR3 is TGTGCCAGCAGCTTAGCGGGGCGGAGCACAGATACGCAGTATTTT.

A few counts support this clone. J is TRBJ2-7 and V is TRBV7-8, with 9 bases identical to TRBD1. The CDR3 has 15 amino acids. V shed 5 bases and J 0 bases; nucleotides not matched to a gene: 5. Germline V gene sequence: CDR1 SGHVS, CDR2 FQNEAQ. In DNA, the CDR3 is TGTGCCAGCAGCCCCGGACAGGGGCCCTCCTACGAGCAGTACTTC. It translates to CASSPGQGPSYEQYF.

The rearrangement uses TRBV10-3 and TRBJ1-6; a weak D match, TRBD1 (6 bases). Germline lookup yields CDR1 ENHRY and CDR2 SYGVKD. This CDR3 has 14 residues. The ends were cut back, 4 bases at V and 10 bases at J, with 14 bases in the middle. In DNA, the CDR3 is TGTGCCATCAGTGCCACGACAGGCCAATCACCCCTCCACTTT. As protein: CAISATTGQSPLHF.

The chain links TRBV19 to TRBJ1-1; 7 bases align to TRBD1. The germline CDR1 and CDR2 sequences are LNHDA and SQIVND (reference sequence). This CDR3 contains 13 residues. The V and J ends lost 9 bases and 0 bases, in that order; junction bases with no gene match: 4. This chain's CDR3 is CASCDRVNTEAFF. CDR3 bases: TGTGCCAGCTGTGACAGGGTGAACACTGAAGCTTTCTTT.

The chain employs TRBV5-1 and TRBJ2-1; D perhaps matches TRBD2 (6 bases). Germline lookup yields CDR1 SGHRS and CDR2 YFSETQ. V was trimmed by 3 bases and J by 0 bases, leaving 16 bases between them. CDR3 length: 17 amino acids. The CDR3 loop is CASSWPGEEYSYNEQFF. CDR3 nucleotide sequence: TGCGCCAGCAGCTGGCCCGGGGAGGAGTACTCCTACAATGAGCAGTTCTTC.

The CDR3 coding sequence is TGTGCCAGCAGTGAAGATCACACAGGGGCGTACAATGAGCAGTTCTTC. Translating gives CASSEDHTGAYNEQFF. The gene calls are TRBV2 and TRBJ2-1; the match to TRBD1 covers 7 bases. The CDR3 sequence is 16 residues long. CDR1 and CDR2 from the germline V gene are SNHLY and FYNNEI. Trimming at V came to 1 base and at J to 4 bases, leaving 7 bases not matched to a gene. Variable domain in full (rest from reference TRBV2 and TRBJ2-1): EPEVTQTPSHQVTQMGQEVILRCVPISNHLYFYWYRQILGQKVEFLVSFYNNEISEKSEIFDDQFSVERPDGSNFTLKIRSTKLEDSAMYFCASSEDHTGAYNEQFFGPGTRLTVL.

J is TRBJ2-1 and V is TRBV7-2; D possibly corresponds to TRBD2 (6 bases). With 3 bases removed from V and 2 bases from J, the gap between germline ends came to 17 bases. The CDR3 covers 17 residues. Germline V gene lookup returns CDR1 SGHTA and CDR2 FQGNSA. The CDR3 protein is CASSFKSGLNTYNEQFF. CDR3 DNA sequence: TGTGCCAGCAGCTTCAAGTCGGGACTTAACACCTACAATGAGCAGTTCTTC.

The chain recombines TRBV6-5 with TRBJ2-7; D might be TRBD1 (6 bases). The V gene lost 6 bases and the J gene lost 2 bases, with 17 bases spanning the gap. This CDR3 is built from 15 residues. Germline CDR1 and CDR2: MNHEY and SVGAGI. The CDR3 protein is CASSFHRQATYEQYF. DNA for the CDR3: TGTGCCAGCAGCTTCCATAGACAGGCGACCTACGAGCAGTACTTC.

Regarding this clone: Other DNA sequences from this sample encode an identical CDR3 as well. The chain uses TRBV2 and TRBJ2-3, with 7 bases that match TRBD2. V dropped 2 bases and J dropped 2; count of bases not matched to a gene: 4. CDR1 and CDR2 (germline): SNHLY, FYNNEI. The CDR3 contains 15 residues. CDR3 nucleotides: TGTGCCAGCAGTGAAACCAGCGGGGCCACAGATACGCAGTATTTT. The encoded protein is CASSETSGATDTQYF.

CDR3 coding DNA: TGTGCCAGCAGTTTGGACAGGGACCTCTATGGCTACACCTTC. Its translation: CASSLDRDLYGYTF. The genes are TRBV27 and TRBJ1-2; TRBD1 aligns across 8 bases. This CDR3 has 14 amino acids. CDR1 MNHEY and CDR2 SMNVEV come from the germline V gene (reference sequence). V dropped 3 bases and J dropped 4; count of bases not matched to a gene: 4.

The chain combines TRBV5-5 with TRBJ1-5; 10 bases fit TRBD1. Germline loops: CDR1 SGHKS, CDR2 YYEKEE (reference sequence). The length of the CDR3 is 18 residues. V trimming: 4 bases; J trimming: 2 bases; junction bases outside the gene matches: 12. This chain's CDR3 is CASSAQPRTGGGNQPQHF. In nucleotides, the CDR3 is TGTGCCAGCAGCGCCCAACCGCGGACAGGGGGGGGCAATCAGCCCCAGCATTTT.

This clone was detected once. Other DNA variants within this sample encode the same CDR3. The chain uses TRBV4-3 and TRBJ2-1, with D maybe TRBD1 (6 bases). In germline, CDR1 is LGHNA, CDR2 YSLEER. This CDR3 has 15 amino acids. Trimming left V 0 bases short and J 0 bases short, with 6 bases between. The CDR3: CASSQEGASYNEQFF. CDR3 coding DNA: TGCGCCAGCAGCCAAGAGGGGGCCTCCTACAATGAGCAGTTCTTC.